This TCR beta chain was recovered during a study of vaccination effects on CD4 cells after COVID-19. Study at large: A median of 72 days separated the second dose and sampling.

About this clone itself: What it binds is not known.

Before sequencing took place, the ViraFEST assay used viral peptide pools to expand antigen-specific CD4+ T cells. The culture ran for 10 days, and then CD4+ T cells were isolated. Two doses of BNT162b2 or mRNA-1273 vaccine were administered to participants. On days 3 and 7, fresh IL-2 medium replaced half the medium. Study-wide findings and caveats: Cross-reaction with common cold coronaviruses was seen in only 1 of 255 vaccine-induced clones from healthy vaccinees.

Measured with immunoSEQ multiplex PCR; TCRdb has only the in-frame clones, and not every one. Here the sample spans some 50,000 clones, about 76% being singletons. The starting material was CD4+ T cells from PBMCs cultured with HCoV-OC43 spike peptides, obtained after COVID-19 vaccination. Specified subset: HCoV-OC43 spike overlapping peptide pool stimulation. The receptor was isolated from a human donor who received a COVID-19 vaccine.

Here the CDR3 DNA reads TGTGCCAGCAGCTTGGCCCCGAGAGGCGGTAATGAGCAGTTCTTC. Translation gives CASSLAPRGGNEQFF. The J gene is TRBJ2-1, the V gene TRBV5-4; D is uncertain. Germline lookup yields CDR1 SGHNT and CDR2 YYREEE (reference sequence). Trimming cost V 0 bases and J 7 bases, with 14 bases left between them. The CDR3 length is 15 residues.